This TCR beta chain derives from a study of blood T cell repertoires in COVID-19. V gave up 4 bases and J gave up 5 bases; unmatched junction bases: 10. CDR3 length: 15 residues. Looked up from germline, CDR1 is SEHNR and CDR2 is FQNEAQ (reference sequence). The cohort comprised adults aged about 18 to 90 years residing in under 30 US areas. People in the exposed group encountered a COVID-19 case within 2 weeks before entering the study. This clone came up a few times. As handled by the study authors: Scientists estimated how many nucleated cells there were by amplifying reference gene primers. Profiling relied on immunoSEQ multiplex PCR, and the TCRdb table lists in-frame clones only, not all of them. Clone size and the V and J calls come from that table; the DNA yielded D and trimming. In the table there are 200,000 to 250,000 clones, over 75% of which are singletons.

This clonotype was obtained from a woman in her thirties who had been exposed to COVID-19. Sequenced sample: PBMCs or T cells enriched from blood (not recorded which). The rearrangement joins TRBV7-9 to TRBJ1-2; TRBD1 matches at 7 bases. The CDR3 reads CASSSSPTGMYGYTF. The CDR3 bases are TGTGCCAGCAGCTCCTCCCCGACAGGGATGTATGGCTACACCTTC.